This T cell receptor beta chain was sequenced for a study of cytomegalovirus exposure and HLA in healthy donors. Regarding the study as a whole: It was likely that a cluster of highly shared sequence variants was a sequencing artifact.

V was shortened by 2 bases and J by 7 bases, with 12 bases between the two germline ends. This CDR3 spans 14 amino acids. Germline-derived CDR1 and CDR2 are SGHRS and YFSETQ. Amplification used 60 Vbeta primers and 13 Jbeta primers. Sequencing used immunoSEQ multiplex PCR; TCRdb keeps in-frame clones, though not all of them. Here the sample spans 100,000 to 150,000 clones, roughly 80% being singletons. This clone was counted a few times. The antigen remains undetermined. The sample contains more than one DNA sequence encoding this CDR3. V is TRBV5-1 and J is TRBJ1-4; weak D call: TRBD1 (6 bases). The sequence derives from a female donor in good health and CMV-seronegative. The source material was PBMCs. The CDR3 DNA reads as TGCGCCAGCAGCTTAGAACAGGGTGGTGAAAAACTGTTTTTT. This encodes CASSLEQGGEKLFF.